The source of this T cell receptor beta chain is a study of blood T cell repertoires in COVID-19. Clones were sequenced by immunoSEQ multiplex PCR, and TCRdb holds only the in-frame ones, with some missing. Of around 280,000 clones detected, roughly nine tenths appear once; the ten largest clones hold 1.5% to 2%. A few counts support this clone. Germline-derived CDR1 and CDR2 are LGHDT and YNNKEL (reference sequence). Trimming left V 6 bases short and J 4 bases short, with 21 bases between. The CDR3 has 16 amino acids. The origin of this receptor is a woman aged 40 to 50 who had recovered from COVID-19. Sequencing used PBMCs or T cells enriched from blood (not recorded which). This sequence joins TRBV3-1 (or the pseudogene TRBV3-2) and TRBJ1-1; possible D gene TRBD1, 6 bases. CDR3 sequence reads: CASSLHAGAASTEAFF. Here the CDR3 DNA reads TGTGCCAGCAGTCTTCACGCAGGGGCGGCTTCCACTGAAGCTTTCTTT.